These T cell receptor beta chains were read from a single sample in a study of human T cells and chemical hapten exposure. One entry per CDR3 protein, called by TCRdb with MiXCR from the RACE reads. The profile shows fewer than 500,000 distinct CDR3 sequences, about 4.8% of them singletons. Source: whole blood, taken in connection with sensitization to the hapten diphenylcyclopropenone (DPC). The source of these receptors is a woman aged 50 to 65 with alopecia areata. Some clones in this sample may be carry-over from other donors' samples. Both conserved end residues are part of each CDR3. D genes are given only for firm matches. Clone size is stated in some rows and not others, as once, few, many or a class when expanded.

TRBV5-1	.	few	TRBJ1-2	TGCGCCAGCAGCCCGACGGCGGGGATCTATGGCTACACCTTC	CASSPTAGIYGYTF
TRBV20-1	.	few	TRBJ1-5	TGCAGTGCTTTCGGACTTGCCAATCAGCCCCAGCATTTT	CSAFGLANQPQHF
TRBV4-3	.	many	TRBJ2-3	TGCGCCAGCAGCCAAGGCCAGTGGCGCGCAGATACGCAGTATTTT	CASSQGQWRADTQYF
TRBV11-2	TRBD2	few	TRBJ2-7	TGTGCCAGCAGCTTAGGAGGTCTAGCGGGAGTACAAGAGCAGTACTTC	CASSLGGLAGVQEQYF
TRBV28	.	.	TRBJ1-5	TGTGCCAGCAGTTTAGCGCAGGGCAATCAGCCCCAGCATTTT	CASSLAQGNQPQHF
TRBV20-1	.	once	TRBJ1-4	TGCAGTGTCACAGACATAACTAGTGAAAAACTGTTTTTT	CSVTDITSEKLFF
TRBV29-1	.	few	TRBJ2-5	TGCAGCGTTGAAGATCCCCCCCCAGAGACCCAGTACTTC	CSVEDPPPETQYF
TRBV27	.	many	TRBJ1-1	TGTGCCAGCAGCCCCCTGGACTTCTATAGGGCTTTCTTT	CASSPLDFYRAFF
TRBV7-8	.	many	TRBJ1-1	TGTGCCAGCAGCTTAGACGCCAGCATGAACACTGAAGCTTTCTTT	CASSLDASMNTEAFF
TRBV13	.	.	TRBJ2-1	TGTGCCAGCAGCTTAGGCAGGATTGAGCAGTTCTTC	CASSLGRIEQFF
TRBV6-5	.	many	TRBJ1-5	TGTGCCAGCAGGGTTGGGCCGTCCTTGGCCCAGCATTTT	CASRVGPSLAQHF
TRBV9	.	many	TRBJ2-3	TGTGCCAGCAGCGCAAGTCCTAGCGGCACAGATACGCAGTATTTT	CASSASPSGTDTQYF
TRBV25-1	.	few	TRBJ1-1	TGTGCCAGCAGTGAACGCCAGGGGAGGGGAGCTTTCTTT	CASSERQGRGAFF
TRBV7-2	TRBD1	.	TRBJ2-7	TGTGCCAGCAGCTCCCGACAGGGTTTATACGAGCAGTACTTC	CASSSRQGLYEQYF
TRBV30	.	many	TRBJ2-7	TGTGCCTGGAGCCTCTCTAACTCCTACGAGCAGTACTTC	CAWSLSNSYEQYF
TRBV28	TRBD1	.	TRBJ1-5	TGTGCCAGCAGGCGAACAGGGGGCATTCAGCCCCAGCATTTT	CASRRTGGIQPQHF
TRBV7-8	TRBD1	many	TRBJ1-6	TGTGCCAGCAGCATCCGGGACAGGGCCTCCTATAATTCACCCCTCCACTTT	CASSIRDRASYNSPLHF
TRBV2	.	.	TRBJ2-4	TGTGCCAGCAGTGATGGAGAGGGAGCCAAAAACATTCAGTACTTC	CASSDGEGAKNIQYF
TRBV12-3/TRBV12-4	.	many	TRBJ2-7	TGTGCCAGCAGGAGACAGAATACCTACGAGCAGTACTTC	CASRRQNTYEQYF
TRBV5-5	.	few	TRBJ1-1	TGTGCCAGCAGCTTGGGGCGGAGGATGAACACTGAAGCTTTCTTT	CASSLGRRMNTEAFF
TRBV12-5	.	few	TRBJ1-1	TGTGCTAGTGCCAGCCTTAACACTGAAGCTTTCTTT	CASASLNTEAFF
TRBV29-1	.	many	TRBJ1-5	TGCAGCACCAGGGTTCGCGGTCAGCCCCAGCATTTT	CSTRVRGQPQHF
TRBV6-2/TRBV6-3	.	many	TRBJ2-3	TGTGCCAGCAGTTACGTCGGGGGCGGAAGCACAGATACGCAGTATTTT	CASSYVGGGSTDTQYF
TRBV29-1	.	many	TRBJ2-1	TGCAGCGTCTTACCCTACAATGAGCAGTTCTTC	CSVLPYNEQFF
TRBV18	TRBD1	many	TRBJ1-4	TGTGCCAGCTCGTCGACAGGGTCCGCTATTGGAGAAAAACTGTTTTTT	CASSSTGSAIGEKLFF
TRBV12-3/TRBV12-4	TRBD1	many	TRBJ2-1	TGTGCCAGCCGACCGGACAGGGCAGGCAATGAGCAGTTCTTC	CASRPDRAGNEQFF
TRBV3-1	TRBD2	few	TRBJ2-2	TGTGCCAGCAGCCCTGGCGGACTAGCGGGAAACACCGGGGAGCTGTTTTTT	CASSPGGLAGNTGELFF
TRBV27	.	many	TRBJ2-7	TGTGCCAGCAGTTCCCGTAGCTACGAGCAGTACTTC	CASSSRSYEQYF
TRBV4-1	.	many	TRBJ1-2	TGCGCCAGCAGCCAAGAACAGGGCTATGGCTACACCTTC	CASSQEQGYGYTF
TRBV20-1	TRBD2	.	TRBJ2-1	TGCAGTGCCGGACTAGCGGGAGGGAGGTCCTACAATGAGCAGTTCTTC	CSAGLAGGRSYNEQFF
TRBV29-1	TRBD2	many	TRBJ2-1	TGCAGCGTTGAACCCGGCCAAGCGGGAAATGAGCAGTTCTTC	CSVEPGQAGNEQFF
TRBV28	TRBD1	many	TRBJ1-5	TGTGCCAGCAGTTTTATTACAGGGGGCGCGGTCAGCAATCAGCCCCAGCATTTT	CASSFITGGAVSNQPQHF
TRBV7-3	.	many	TRBJ1-1	TGTGCCAGCAGCTTAAAGTGGAGCACTGAAGCTTTCTTT	CASSLKWSTEAFF
TRBV6-5	.	many	TRBJ2-2	TGTGCCAGCAGTTACTCGACTACCGTCACCGGGGAGCTGTTTTTT	CASSYSTTVTGELFF
TRBV4-2	.	few	TRBJ2-1	TGTGCCAGCAGCCAAGCCAGGGTTAATGAGCAGTTCTTC	CASSQARVNEQFF
TRBV7-9	TRBD1	many	TRBJ1-2	TGTGCCAGCAGCTCGACAGGGAGCTATGGCTACACCTTC	CASSSTGSYGYTF
TRBV12-3/TRBV12-4	.	.	TRBJ2-5	TGTGCCAGCAGTTTAGTGGAAAAAGGGGACCAAGAGACCCAGTACTTC	CASSLVEKGDQETQYF
TRBV12-3/TRBV12-4	.	.	TRBJ2-1	TGTGACAGCAGTTTAGCGGTTACTAGCTTAAGAGAGCAGTTCTTC	CDSSLAVTSLREQFF
TRBV7-2	.	few	TRBJ2-7	TGTGCCAGCAGCTTACCAGTCGGGGTCAACTCCCTACGGGAGCAGTACTTC	CASSLPVGVNSLREQYF
TRBV7-9	.	.	TRBJ2-1	TGTGCCAGCAGCTTAGTAGCCGGGAGACGGGATGAGCAGTTCTTC	CASSLVAGRRDEQFF